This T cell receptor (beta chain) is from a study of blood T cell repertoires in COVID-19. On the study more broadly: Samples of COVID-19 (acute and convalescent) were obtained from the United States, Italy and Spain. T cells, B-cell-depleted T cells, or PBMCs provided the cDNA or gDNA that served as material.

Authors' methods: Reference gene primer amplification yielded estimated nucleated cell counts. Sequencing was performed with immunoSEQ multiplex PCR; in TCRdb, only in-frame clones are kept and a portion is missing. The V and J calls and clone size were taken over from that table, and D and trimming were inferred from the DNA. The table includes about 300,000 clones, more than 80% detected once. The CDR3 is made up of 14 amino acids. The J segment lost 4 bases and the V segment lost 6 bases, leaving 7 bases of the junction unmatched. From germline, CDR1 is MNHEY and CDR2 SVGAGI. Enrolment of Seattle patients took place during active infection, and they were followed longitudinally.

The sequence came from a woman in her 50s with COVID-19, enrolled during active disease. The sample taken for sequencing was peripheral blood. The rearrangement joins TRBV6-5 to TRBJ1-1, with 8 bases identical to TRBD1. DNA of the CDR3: TGTGCCAGCAGGCCCGGGACAGGCATCACTGAAGCTTTCTTT. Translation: CASRPGTGITEAFF.